The clone carrying this T cell receptor beta chain was observed a handful of times. Its target is unknown. These data belong to a study of T cells in Graves' hyperthyroidism and ophthalmopathy. The ends were cut back, 3 bases at V and 7 bases at J, with 14 bases in the middle. Germline CDR1 reads SGHRS; CDR2 reads YFSETQ. The CDR3 sequence is 14 residues long. Amplification of TCR beta CDR3 regions was performed using RNA transcripts as template. The primer set for the first-round RT-PCR of the TCR CDR3 was HTBI. Using its own MiXCR run on the multiplex PCR reads, TCRdb lists one record per CDR3 protein. In the table there are about 420,000 distinct CDR3 sequences, around 13% of which are singletons. General study points: The majority of expanded thyroid clonotypes above 0.001 also appeared in blood. A 13 V-J model separated ophthalmopathy from stable hyperthyroidism.

The chain has TRBV5-1 and TRBJ2-1; a weak D match, TRBD2 (6 bases). Sequences were obtained from blood. The receptor's source is a woman in her late teens or twenties with Graves' hyperthyroidism. The DNA of the CDR3 is TGCGCCAGCAGCTCGACGGGAGCACCGAATGAGCAGTTCTTC. Translation gives CASSSTGAPNEQFF.